These 14 T cell receptor beta chains share one sample of origin, sequenced in a study of CD4 and CD8 cells across lung adenocarcinoma regions. A single record per CDR3 protein comes from TCRdb applying MiXCR to the PCR reads. Of some 3,900 distinct CDR3 sequences detected, 45% to 60% appear once; the ten largest clones hold about 15%. Sequencing was carried out using CD4+ T cells from the center of a lung tumor. The receptors stem from a female donor with lung adenocarcinoma. The CD4 and CD8 labels of this study may be unreliable.

The chain links TRBV6-1 to TRBJ2-5; no clear D gene. The CDR3 runs to 15 residues. Per the germline V gene, CDR1 is MNHNS and CDR2 is SASEGT. V shed 5 bases and J shed 2 bases, with 15 bases lying between them. CDR3 nucleotides: TGTGCCAGCAGTCAACTTCAGGTGGATCAAGAGACCCAGTACTTC. Amino acid sequence: CASSQLQVDQETQYF.

This clonotype has more than one count but fewer than ten. The rearrangement links TRBV6-1 to TRBJ1-1; no clear D. V was cut by 9 bases and J by 5 bases, with 25 bases left in between. The germline gives CDR1 MNHNS, CDR2 SASEGT. The CDR3 has 16 residues. Here the CDR3 DNA reads TGTGCCAGTCGTGGCCTCTCCGGACGCCGGAGGACTGAAGCTTTCTTT. Translated, it gives CASRGLSGRRRTEAFF.

The chain is built from TRBV27 and TRBJ2-3, with TRBD2 identical over 7 bases. This CDR3 contains 17 residues. Germline V gene lookup returns CDR1 MNHEY and CDR2 SMNVEV (reference sequence). The V and J ends lost 5 bases and 3 bases, in that order; junction bases with no gene match: 14. CDR3 sequence: CASSPGRLASGTDTQYF. CDR3 coding DNA: TGTGCCAGCAGTCCTGGCCGACTAGCTTCTGGGACAGATACGCAGTATTTT.

The chain carries TRBV6-1 and TRBJ2-3, with D perhaps matching TRBD1 (5 bases). CDR1 is MNHNS and CDR2 is SASEGT in the germline V gene. This CDR3 comprises 13 residues. The germline V and J ends were trimmed by 9 bases and 12 bases, with 22 bases remaining between them. The CDR3 nucleotides are TGTGCCAGGGGGCTGTCAGGCGTTAATATTCAGTATTTT. Translated: CARGLSGVNIQYF.

V is TRBV6-5 and J is TRBJ2-2, with unresolved D. The germline V gene encodes CDR1 MNHEY and CDR2 SVGAGI. This CDR3 contains 14 residues. V lost 2 bases and J lost 4, with 8 bases in between. The CDR3 loop reads CASSYDFLTGELFF. The DNA for the CDR3 is TGTGCCAGCAGTTACGACTTCCTCACCGGGGAGCTGTTTTTT.

This clonotype occurred a few times. This chain links TRBV27 with TRBJ1-1; D perhaps matches TRBD1 (5 bases). Between the trimmed V and J ends, which lost 5 bases and 5 bases, there was a span of 21 bases. Germline V gene sequence: CDR1 MNHEY, CDR2 SMNVEV (reference sequence). CDR3 length: 16 residues. Here the CDR3 reads CASSSGIRVAWTEAFF. DNA of the CDR3: TGTGCCAGCAGTAGCGGAATCAGGGTCGCGTGGACTGAAGCTTTCTTT.

The chain links TRBV6-1 to TRBJ2-4; 7 nucleotides match TRBD2. Unmatched junction bases numbered 7, after V lost 8 bases and J lost 0 bases. This CDR3 is built from 15 residues. Germline assignment: CDR1 MNHNS and CDR2 SASEGT. The CDR3 region has the DNA TGTGCCAGCGGGGAGGGGATGGGAGCCAAAAACATTCAGTACTTC. The encoded protein is CASGEGMGAKNIQYF.

In its sample, this clonotype is medium-sized. The chain recombines TRBV28 with TRBJ2-1; 11 bases align to TRBD2. The J call is in doubt because the DNA end fits TRBJ2-7 better. Germline loops: CDR1 MDHEN, CDR2 SYDVKM. The CDR3 length is 17 residues. DNA for the CDR3: TGTGCCAGCAGTTCCCTAGCGGGAGGCTCGAGTTCCTACGAGCAGTACTTC. This codes for CASSSLAGGSSSYEQYF.

This clonotype appeared a few times. J is TRBJ1-2 and V is TRBV27; 7 bases align to TRBD1. V trimming: 5 bases; J trimming: 6 bases; junction bases outside the gene matches: 12. The CDR3 length is 15 residues. CDR1 is MNHEY and CDR2 is SMNVEV in the germline V gene (reference sequence). The CDR3 spells CASSRTGVGGDGYTF. The CDR3 bases are TGTGCCAGCAGTCGCACAGGGGTGGGAGGGGATGGCTACACCTTC.

The table lists this clonotype with a count of one. The rearrangement links TRBV27 to TRBJ2-5, with 8 bases lining up with TRBD1. The ends lost 6 bases at V and 5 bases at J; junction bases unmatched: 5. CDR1 and CDR2 (germline): MNHEY, SMNVEV (reference sequence). This CDR3 contains 13 residues. As DNA, the CDR3 is TGTGCCAGCAGGAGAACAGGGGGGGAGACCCAGTACTTC. Its protein product is CASRRTGGETQYF.

The table lists this clonotype with a few counts. The chain uses TRBV14 and TRBJ1-1; D might be TRBD1 (6 bases). CDR3 size: 14 residues. The ends were cut back, 0 bases at V and 8 bases at J, with 13 bases in the middle. CDR1 is SGHDN, CDR2 FVKESK, per germline. The CDR3 protein is CASSQDLDSSEAFF. The CDR3 region has the DNA TGTGCCAGCAGCCAAGATTTGGACAGCTCAGAAGCTTTCTTT.

This clonotype was counted between two and nine times. The V call is TRBV27, the J call TRBJ2-5, with 7 bases aligning to TRBD2. The trim removed 4 bases at V and 7 bases at J, leaving 6 bases unmatched. The CDR3 length is 13 residues. Germline assignment: CDR1 MNHEY and CDR2 SMNVEV (reference sequence). CDR3 loop: CASSSGGVGTQYF. The DNA for the CDR3 is TGTGCCAGCAGTTCTGGGGGGGTGGGGACCCAGTACTTC.

The chain couples TRBV6-1 to TRBJ2-3, with D possibly called TRBD1 or TRBD2 (5 bases each). The CDR3 has 15 amino acids. Germline CDR1 and CDR2: MNHNS and SASEGT. Deletions cut 5 bases from V and 3 bases from J, with 15 bases between. The CDR3 sequence: CASSRTNWGTDTQYF. CDR3 in DNA: TGTGCCAGCAGTCGAACGAACTGGGGGACAGATACGCAGTATTTT.

The rearrangement joins TRBV6-1 to TRBJ2-1; TRBD2 agrees at 12 bases. Unmatched junction bases numbered 5, after V lost 2 bases and J lost 6 bases. Germline CDR1 and CDR2: MNHNS and SASEGT. CDR3 length: 16 residues. The CDR3 is CASSETWTSGTNEQFF. In DNA, the CDR3 is TGTGCCAGCAGTGAAACGTGGACTAGCGGGACCAATGAGCAGTTCTTC.